The rows below give T cell receptor beta chains drawn from one sample of a study of blood T cell repertoires in COVID-19. Only in-frame clones appear in the TCRdb table, and some are missing; sequencing was by immunoSEQ multiplex PCR. The table records 300,000 to 350,000 clones, about 87% of them present only once. Sequences were obtained from peripheral blood. The receptors come from a man aged 25-45 years with COVID-19, enrolled during active disease. The CDR3 runs from the conserved cysteine through the conserved F or W. Fields, in order: D gene, J gene, clone size, V gene, CDR3 length, CDR3 protein, CDR3 DNA. A D gene is named only where the DNA matches it firmly. For some rows the clone size is stated as once, few or many, or as a class when expanded; others skip it.

D: TRBD2; J: TRBJ2-7; size: .; V: TRBV6-5; length: 14; CDR3: CASSYAGGPYEQYF; DNA: TGTGCCAGCAGTTACGCGGGGGGGCCGTACGAGCAGTACTTC
D: .; J: TRBJ1-2; size: .; V: TRBV28; length: 17; CDR3: CASSLEKQATLTYGYTF; DNA: TGTGCCAGCAGTCTAGAGAAACAGGCCACACTTACTTATGGCTACACCTTC
D: TRBD1; J: TRBJ1-1; size: .; V: TRBV10-3; length: 12; CDR3: CAINGQDTEAFF; DNA: TGTGCCATCAACGGACAGGACACTGAAGCTTTCTTT
D: TRBD1; J: TRBJ1-5; size: .; V: TRBV29-1; length: 15; CDR3: CSVAFMTGDNQPQHF; DNA: TGCAGCGTTGCTTTCATGACAGGGGACAATCAGCCCCAGCATTTT
D: .; J: TRBJ2-7; size: .; V: TRBV9; length: 15; CDR3: CASSKGVGVAYEQYF; DNA: TGTGCCAGCAGCAAGGGGGTAGGGGTAGCCTACGAGCAGTACTTC
D: .; J: TRBJ1-1; size: .; V: TRBV5-1; length: 14; CDR3: CASSLGVLVNEAFF; DNA: TGCGCCAGCAGCTTGGGGGTCCTAGTTAATGAAGCTTTCTTT
D: .; J: TRBJ2-1; size: .; V: TRBV10-2; length: 15; CDR3: CASSGWGGGENEQFF; DNA: TGCGCCAGCAGTGGCTGGGGGGGCGGTGAGAATGAGCAGTTCTTC
D: .; J: TRBJ1-1; size: .; V: TRBV5-4; length: 12; CDR3: CASSSTASEAFF; DNA: TGTGCCAGCAGTTCTACCGCTTCCGAAGCTTTCTTT
D: .; J: TRBJ2-6; size: .; V: TRBV28; length: 15; CDR3: CASSFFSSGANVLTF; DNA: TGTGCCAGCAGTTTTTTTAGCTCTGGGGCCAACGTCCTGACTTTC
D: TRBD1; J: TRBJ1-2; size: .; V: TRBV28; length: 15; CDR3: CASSFRDRREYGYTF; DNA: TGTGCCAGCAGTTTCCGGGACAGGCGGGAATATGGCTACACCTTC
D: .; J: TRBJ1-4; size: .; V: TRBV5-1; length: 14; CDR3: CASSFGVEGEKLFF; DNA: TGCGCCAGCAGCTTCGGGGTGGAAGGCGAAAAACTGTTTTTT
D: .; J: TRBJ2-7; size: .; V: TRBV11-3; length: 13; CDR3: CASSLLGTYEQYF; DNA: TGTGCCAGCAGCTTATTGGGCACCTACGAGCAGTACTTC
D: TRBD2; J: TRBJ2-5; size: .; V: TRBV3-1/TRBV3-2; length: 14; CDR3: CASSQASGRETQYF; DNA: TGTGCCAGCAGCCAAGCTAGCGGGAGGGAGACCCAGTACTTC
D: TRBD1; J: TRBJ2-1; size: .; V: TRBV13; length: 17; CDR3: CASSLGPGQGFYNEQFF; DNA: TGTGCCAGCAGCTTAGGCCCGGGACAGGGTTTCTACAATGAGCAGTTCTTC
D: .; J: TRBJ2-7; size: .; V: TRBV4-3; length: 15; CDR3: CASSQDWEATYEQYF; DNA: TGCGCCAGCAGCCAAGATTGGGAGGCGACGTACGAGCAGTACTTC
D: .; J: TRBJ1-1; size: once; V: TRBV18; length: 14; CDR3: CASRLNDGNTEAFF; DNA: TGTGCCAGCCGACTAAACGATGGGAACACTGAAGCTTTCTTT
D: .; J: TRBJ2-5; size: .; V: TRBV20-1; length: 12; CDR3: CSASRGSETQYF; DNA: TGCAGTGCTAGTAGGGGGTCGGAGACCCAGTACTTC
D: .; J: TRBJ1-4; size: few; V: TRBV6-1; length: 14; CDR3: CASSGQPNNEKLFF; DNA: TGTGCCAGCAGTGGACAGCCCAATAATGAAAAACTGTTTTTT
D: TRBD1; J: TRBJ1-3; size: .; V: TRBV5-1; length: 18; CDR3: CASSPGTGAMGSGNTIYF; DNA: TGCGCCAGCAGCCCGGGGACAGGGGCAATGGGTTCTGGAAACACCATATATTTT
D: .; J: TRBJ2-5; size: .; V: TRBV2; length: 14; CDR3: CASTLTGPQETQYF; DNA: TGTGCCAGCACCCTGACAGGCCCTCAAGAGACCCAGTACTTC
D: .; J: TRBJ2-7; size: .; V: TRBV6-1; length: 15; CDR3: CASSEDGGKADEQYF; DNA: TGTGCCAGCAGTGAAGATGGGGGGAAAGCGGACGAGCAGTACTTC
D: TRBD1; J: TRBJ2-7; size: .; V: TRBV27; length: 15; CDR3: CASSPRTGGYYEQYF; DNA: TGTGCCAGCAGTCCCCGGACAGGGGGTTACTACGAGCAGTACTTC
D: .; J: TRBJ2-2; size: .; V: TRBV3-1/TRBV3-2; length: 15; CDR3: CASTTGTTNTGELFF; DNA: TGTGCCAGCACCACCGGGACAACGAACACCGGGGAGCTGTTTTTT
D: TRBD1; J: TRBJ1-2; size: .; V: TRBV28; length: 14; CDR3: CASSLSDRVHGYTF; DNA: TGTGCCAGCAGTTTATCCGACAGGGTACATGGCTACACCTTC
D: .; J: TRBJ2-2; size: .; V: TRBV15; length: 14; CDR3: CATSRVTWTGELFF; DNA: TGTGCCACCAGCAGAGTGACATGGACCGGGGAGCTGTTTTTT
D: TRBD1; J: TRBJ1-1; size: .; V: TRBV4-2; length: 14; CDR3: CASSQGTGRYEAFF; DNA: TGTGCCAGCAGCCAAGGGACAGGGAGGTATGAAGCTTTCTTT
D: .; J: TRBJ1-1; size: .; V: TRBV5-1; length: 13; CDR3: CASSRTGEAEAFF; DNA: TGCGCCAGCAGCCGGACGGGGGAAGCTGAAGCTTTCTTT
D: TRBD1; J: TRBJ1-1; size: once; V: TRBV10-3; length: 13; CDR3: CANQGQGDTEAFF; DNA: TGTGCCAACCAGGGACAGGGAGACACTGAAGCTTTCTTT
D: TRBD1; J: TRBJ1-1; size: .; V: TRBV16; length: 18; CDR3: CASSQVRIGQGTYTEAFF; DNA: TGTGCCAGCAGCCAAGTAAGAATCGGACAGGGGACGTACACTGAAGCTTTCTTT
D: TRBD1; J: TRBJ2-7; size: .; V: TRBV28; length: 14; CDR3: CASRGQGASYEQYF; DNA: TGTGCCAGCAGAGGACAGGGGGCTTCCTACGAGCAGTACTTC
D: .; J: TRBJ1-1; size: .; V: TRBV14; length: 13; CDR3: CASSQTRRTEAFF; DNA: TGTGCCAGCAGCCAAACACGGAGGACTGAAGCTTTCTTT
D: TRBD1; J: TRBJ1-4; size: .; V: TRBV28; length: 14; CDR3: CASRPQGVNEKLFF; DNA: TGTGCCAGCAGACCACAGGGGGTTAATGAAAAACTGTTTTTT
D: TRBD1; J: TRBJ2-2; size: .; V: TRBV5-1; length: 17; CDR3: CASSLGRDRFDTGELFF; DNA: TGCGCCAGCAGCTTGGGCCGGGACAGGTTCGACACCGGGGAGCTGTTTTTT
D: TRBD1; J: TRBJ1-6; size: many; V: TRBV24-1; length: 14; CDR3: CATSDDRENSPLHF; DNA: TGTGCCACCAGTGACGACAGGGAGAATTCACCCCTCCACTTT
D: TRBD1; J: TRBJ1-1; size: .; V: TRBV5-4; length: 12; CDR3: CASLDRGGRAFF; DNA: TGTGCCAGCCTCGACAGGGGGGGCCGGGCTTTCTTT
D: TRBD1; J: TRBJ1-2; size: .; V: TRBV29-1; length: 12; CDR3: CSVEDREHGYTF; DNA: TGCAGCGTCGAAGACAGGGAACATGGCTACACCTTC
D: .; J: TRBJ2-3; size: .; V: TRBV6-2/TRBV6-3; length: 15; CDR3: CASSGHRDSTDTQYF; DNA: TGTGCCAGCAGTGGCCACCGGGACTCTACAGATACGCAGTATTTT